The TCR beta chain under discussion was sequenced for a study of shared clonotypes between healthy human individuals (TCRdb year 2020). Study-wide context: The cohort comprised a couple of women and a few men aged 18 to 49 years. To estimate repertoire size and how much clonotypes are shared between individuals, the study performed deep sequencing of blood TCR repertoires from a few healthy adults. To increase sequencing depth and limit assay-specific biases, TCR repertoire library preparation and sequencing were carried out by different laboratories using diverse techniques. Leukapheresis yielded between about 0.9 and 10 billion PBMCs per donor.

The donors were healthy, HIV-negative adults who had no recently reported acute infections or vaccinations. Only Caucasian adults living in Nashville, Tennessee, USA were represented among the donors. For unsorted samples, 85 million to 100 million PBMCs were counted, and genomic DNA was extracted using the QIAamp DNA Blood Mini kit. After blood collection by leukapheresis, PBMCs were isolated using Ficoll-Histopaque density gradient centrifugation and then cryopreserved in the vapor phase of liquid nitrogen. Cut back by 0 bases and 2 bases, the V and J ends lie 5 bases apart. As encoded in the germline V gene, CDR1 is SGDLS while CDR2 is YYNGEE. The CDR3 has 14 amino acids, counting the end cysteine and phenylalanine. Only the CDR3 DNA is retained, 42 bases long and in frame from the first base. TCR CDR3 regions were amplified from genomic DNA by multiplex PCR using the deep immunoSEQ assay. Extracted genomic DNA from each cell subset was distributed evenly across all wells of several immunoSEQ 96-well plates, and each plate was treated as a replicate. Each replicate PCR for unsorted PBMC received roughly 0.3 ug genomic DNA, equal to tens of thousands of T cell genomes. Ten immunoSEQ deep assay plates were used to sequence unsorted PBMC genomic DNA. Purified libraries were quantified with a Qubit 3.0 fluorometer, sized on a Bioanalyzer 2100, and re-quantified with the KAPA Library Quantification kit. Every immunoSEQ 96-well plate was sequenced on a separate single-read 150-cycle Illumina NextSeq 550 flow cell. Turning to the authors' computational methods: Because the immunoSEQ output included only junctional sequences and no quality scores, the filtering could not be the same as the filtering used for full-length reads. To assign V/J genes and CDR3, sequences were annotated against IMGT germline references using PyIR, a Python wrapper for IgBLAST v1.9. Reads were filtered out if the reads had weak V/J assignments (E-value above 1e-6), no CDR3, stop codons, out-of-frame junctions, or ambiguous translated residues. V3J clonotypes were defined by identical inferred V gene, J gene, and CDR3 amino acid sequence. Percentage overlap between repertoires was computed as shared unique clonotypes divided by the size of the smaller repertoire. Repertoire richness was assessed with RTK rarefaction, the Chao1 estimator, and Recon v2.1 estimates of unobserved clonotypes. TCRdb holds this immuneACCESS table with in-frame rearrangements only. Some clones are missing; in checked studies, unresolved V genes explain under half, and the rest has no known cause. For V, J and clone size, that table is used; D and trimming come from the DNA. The table for this sample lists about 510,000 clones; 70% to 80% of them were counted only once. The ten largest clonotypes hold 10% to 15% of the sample.

A remark on this clone: Its antigen specificity is not known. Nothing much larger sits one base from this clone, and base qualities are not available. This same CDR3 is encoded by further DNA sequences in the sample.

The study at large found these results: Because the study included only a small number of donors, the genetic and exposure-history diversity represented was limited. Sampling was restricted to blood, and TCR repertoires in tissues likely differ from the TCR repertoires found in blood. Pairwise subsampling indicated that sequencing depth was expected to affect the degree of clonotype sharing among donors.

The sample comprised PBMCs. The chain is assembled from TRBV9 and TRBJ2-2; the D gene cannot be named for sure. The receptor comes from a woman aged 40 to 50 in good health. Some clones in this sample may be carry-over from other donors' samples. The CDR3 region reads CASSVDPNTGELFF. In nucleotide form, the sequence is TGTGCCAGCAGCGTAGACCCAAACACCGGGGAGCTGTTTTTT.